The present T cell receptor beta chain was sequenced within a study of cytomegalovirus exposure and HLA in healthy donors. Regarding the study as a whole: More clonal expansion characterized HLA-associated TCR beta chains than equally common others in a later analysis.

Donors were ostensibly healthy at sampling, although undocumented immune exposures were probable. As to this clone: What it binds is unknown.

The germline CDR1 and CDR2 sequences are SGHRS and YFSETQ. The V end was cut by 5 bases, the J end by 0 bases, with 12 bases between. This CDR3 comprises 15 residues. PCR primers comprised 60 Vbeta and 13 Jbeta primers. Produced via immunoSEQ multiplex PCR; TCRdb's table is partial and in-frame only. The sample holds about 250,000 clones, roughly two thirds seen once. The sequencing sample was made of PBMCs. This receptor was identified in a female donor in good health and CMV-seronegative. This rearrangement joins TRBV5-1 to TRBJ2-1, with D possibly being TRBD1 (6 bases). The CDR3 is CASRFRGDSYNEQFF. Here the CDR3 DNA reads TGCGCCAGCAGGTTCAGGGGCGACTCCTACAATGAGCAGTTCTTC.